This record covers a single T cell receptor (beta chain). This sample was included in a study of blood T cell repertoires in COVID-19. Per germline, CDR1 SGHTA and CDR2 FQGNSA. Trimming left V 3 bases short and J 3 bases short, with 12 bases between. This CDR3 has 14 amino acids. In the original processing: Reference gene primer amplification yielded estimated nucleated cell counts. Using immunoSEQ multiplex PCR, the repertoire was profiled, and TCRdb retains in-frame clones only, with some absent. V, J and clone size are those of that table, while D and trimming were read from the DNA. The table shows some 87,000 clones, with around 76% occurring only once.

Sequencing was carried out using peripheral blood. The source is a human donor in a cohort sampled during active COVID-19. The J gene is TRBJ2-7, the V gene TRBV7-2; perhaps TRBD2 as D (5 bases). CDR3: CASSLTHSGYEQYF. The CDR3 DNA is TGTGCCAGCAGCTTGACGCACAGCGGCTACGAGCAGTACTTC.